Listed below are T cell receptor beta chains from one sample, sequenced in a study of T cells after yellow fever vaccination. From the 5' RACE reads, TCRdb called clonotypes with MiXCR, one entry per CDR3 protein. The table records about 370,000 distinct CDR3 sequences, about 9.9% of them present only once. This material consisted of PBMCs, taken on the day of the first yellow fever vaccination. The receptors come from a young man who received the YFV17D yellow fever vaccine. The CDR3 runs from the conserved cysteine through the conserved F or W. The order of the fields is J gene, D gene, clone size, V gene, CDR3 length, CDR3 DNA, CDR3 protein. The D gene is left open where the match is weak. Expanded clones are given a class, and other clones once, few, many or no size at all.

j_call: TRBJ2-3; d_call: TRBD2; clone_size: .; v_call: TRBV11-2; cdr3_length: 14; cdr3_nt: TGTGCCAGCAGCCTAGCGGTGAGCACAGATACGCAGTATTTT; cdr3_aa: CASSLAVSTDTQYF
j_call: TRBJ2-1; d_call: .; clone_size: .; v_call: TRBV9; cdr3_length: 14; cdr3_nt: TGTGCCAGCAGCGTAGTCGATAGTAGGGATGAGCAGTTCTTC; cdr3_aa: CASSVVDSRDEQFF
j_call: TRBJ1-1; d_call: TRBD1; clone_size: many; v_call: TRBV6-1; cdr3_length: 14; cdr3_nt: TGTGCCAGCAGCCCCGGGACAGGGAACACTGAAGCTTTCTTT; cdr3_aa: CASSPGTGNTEAFF
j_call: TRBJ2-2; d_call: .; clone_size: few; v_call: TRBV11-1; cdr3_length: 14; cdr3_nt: TGTGCCAGCAGCTTACTTACGAACACCGGGGAGCTGTTTTTT; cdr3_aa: CASSLLTNTGELFF
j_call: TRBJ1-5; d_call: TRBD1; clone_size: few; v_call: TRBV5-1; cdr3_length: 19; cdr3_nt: TGCGCCAGTTATCGTTCCTCGGACAGGACGCATAATAGCAATCAGCCCCAGCATTTT; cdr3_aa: CASYRSSDRTHNSNQPQHF
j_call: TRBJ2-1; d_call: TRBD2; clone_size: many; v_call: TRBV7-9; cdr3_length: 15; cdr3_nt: TGTGCCAGCAGAGGCGAGGGACTAGCGTACAATGAGCAGTTCTTC; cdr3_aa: CASRGEGLAYNEQFF
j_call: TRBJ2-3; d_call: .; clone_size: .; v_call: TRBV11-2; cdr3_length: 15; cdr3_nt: TGTGCCAGCAGCGCTCCCGGGACAAGCACAGATACGCAGTATTTT; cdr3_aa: CASSAPGTSTDTQYF
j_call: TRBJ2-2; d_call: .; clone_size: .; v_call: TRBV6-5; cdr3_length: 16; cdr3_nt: TGTGCCAGCAGTAACACCTATGACCCGAACACCGGGGAGCTGTTTTTT; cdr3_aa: CASSNTYDPNTGELFF
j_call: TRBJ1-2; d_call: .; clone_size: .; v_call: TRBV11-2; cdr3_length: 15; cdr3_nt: TGTGCCAGCAGCCCCCGCCGAGACACCTACTATGGCTACACCTTC; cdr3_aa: CASSPRRDTYYGYTF
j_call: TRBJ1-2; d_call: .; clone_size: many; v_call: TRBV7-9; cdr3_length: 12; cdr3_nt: TGTGCCAGCAGCTTAGGCAGTCCTGGCTACACCTTC; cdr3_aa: CASSLGSPGYTF
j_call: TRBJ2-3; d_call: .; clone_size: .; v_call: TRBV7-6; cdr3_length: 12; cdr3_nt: TGTGCCAGCAGCTTCCGTGAGGATACGCAGTATTTT; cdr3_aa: CASSFREDTQYF
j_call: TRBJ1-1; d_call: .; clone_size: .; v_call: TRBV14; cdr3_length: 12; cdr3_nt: TGTGCCAGCAGCCAAGAACGGGGGGCGGCTTTCTTT; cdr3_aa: CASSQERGAAFF
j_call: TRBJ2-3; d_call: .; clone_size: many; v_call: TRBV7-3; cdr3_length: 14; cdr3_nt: TGTGCCAGCAGCTTAGGAGGGGCGAGGGATACGCAGTATTTT; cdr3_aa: CASSLGGARDTQYF
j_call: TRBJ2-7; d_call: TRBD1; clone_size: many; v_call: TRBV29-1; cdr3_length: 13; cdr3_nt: TGCAGCGTAACCCGCGGGACAGGCCTCGAGCAGTACTTC; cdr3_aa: CSVTRGTGLEQYF
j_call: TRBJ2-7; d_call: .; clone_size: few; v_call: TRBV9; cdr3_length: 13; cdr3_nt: TGTGCCAGCAGCGCGACGTACTATGCCGAGCAGTACTTC; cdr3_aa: CASSATYYAEQYF
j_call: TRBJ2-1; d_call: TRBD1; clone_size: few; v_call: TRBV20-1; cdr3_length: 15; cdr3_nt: TGCAGTGCTAGACGACAGGGGGACATATACAATGAGCAGTTCTTC; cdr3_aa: CSARRQGDIYNEQFF
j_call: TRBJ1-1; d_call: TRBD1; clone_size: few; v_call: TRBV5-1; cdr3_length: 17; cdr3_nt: TGCGCCAGCAGCGCCACCGGGACAGGGGGCCGGGGCACTGAAGCTTTCTTT; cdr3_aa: CASSATGTGGRGTEAFF
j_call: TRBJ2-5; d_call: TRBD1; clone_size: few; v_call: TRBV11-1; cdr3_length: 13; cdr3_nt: TGTGCCAGCAGCACAGGGGGCTGGGAGACCCAGTACTTC; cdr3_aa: CASSTGGWETQYF
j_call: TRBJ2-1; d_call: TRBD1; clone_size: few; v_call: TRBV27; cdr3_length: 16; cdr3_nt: TGTGCCAGCAGTTGCCCTACAGGGGGCGGCTACAATGAGCAGTTCTTC; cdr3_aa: CASSCPTGGGYNEQFF
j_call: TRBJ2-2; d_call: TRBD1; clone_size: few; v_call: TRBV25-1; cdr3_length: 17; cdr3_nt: TGTGCCAGCAGTGAAAGGGGGACAGGGTGGGGCACCGGGGAGCTGTTTTTT; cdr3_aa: CASSERGTGWGTGELFF
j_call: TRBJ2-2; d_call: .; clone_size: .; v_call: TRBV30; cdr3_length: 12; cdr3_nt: TGTGCCTTTACCTGGGGGAACGGGGAGCTGTTTTTT; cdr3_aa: CAFTWGNGELFF
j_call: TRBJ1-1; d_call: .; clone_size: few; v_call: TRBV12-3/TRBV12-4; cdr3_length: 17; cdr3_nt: TGTGCCAGCAGTTTCGTCGGCCTAGGGGCGCGGAACACTGAAGCTTTCTTT; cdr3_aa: CASSFVGLGARNTEAFF
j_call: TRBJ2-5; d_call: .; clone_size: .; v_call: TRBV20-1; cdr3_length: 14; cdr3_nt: TGCAGTGCTCGGAGACTTGGGGGCCGCGAGACCCAGTACTTC; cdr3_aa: CSARRLGGRETQYF
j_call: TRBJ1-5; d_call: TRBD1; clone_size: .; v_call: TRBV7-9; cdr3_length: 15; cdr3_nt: TGTGCCAGCAGCCAAACCCAGGGGGAAGGCCAGCCCCAGCATTTT; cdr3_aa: CASSQTQGEGQPQHF
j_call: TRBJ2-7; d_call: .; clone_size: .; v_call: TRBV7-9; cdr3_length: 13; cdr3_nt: TGTGCCAGCAGCTTTTCGACACTCTACGAGCAGTACTTC; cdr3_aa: CASSFSTLYEQYF
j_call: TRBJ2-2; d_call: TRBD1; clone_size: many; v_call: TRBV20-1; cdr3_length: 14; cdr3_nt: TGCAGTGCTCCGGACAGGGGGCGGCCCGGGGAGCTGTTTTTT; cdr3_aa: CSAPDRGRPGELFF
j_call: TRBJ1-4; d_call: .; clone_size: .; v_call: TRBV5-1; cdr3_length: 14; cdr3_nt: TGCGCCAGCAGCTTCTCGGGGGCTAATGAAAAACTGTTTTTT; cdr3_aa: CASSFSGANEKLFF
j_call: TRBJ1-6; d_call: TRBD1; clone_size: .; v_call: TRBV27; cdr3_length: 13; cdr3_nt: TGTGCCAGCAGGGTGACAGGGGGTCTCGCCCTCCACTTT; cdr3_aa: CASRVTGGLALHF
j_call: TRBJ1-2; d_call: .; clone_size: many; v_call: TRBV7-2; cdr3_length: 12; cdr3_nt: TGTGCCAGCAGCCCGGACGACTATGGCTACACCTTC; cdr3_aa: CASSPDDYGYTF
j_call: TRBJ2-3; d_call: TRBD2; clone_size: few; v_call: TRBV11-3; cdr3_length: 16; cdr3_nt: TGTGCCAGCAGCTTGGGACTAGCGGCCCGCACAGATACGCAGTATTTT; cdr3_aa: CASSLGLAARTDTQYF
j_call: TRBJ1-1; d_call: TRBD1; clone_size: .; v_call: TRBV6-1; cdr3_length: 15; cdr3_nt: TGTGCCAGCAGTGCCTTGACAGGGATGAACACTGAAGCTTTCTTT; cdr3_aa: CASSALTGMNTEAFF
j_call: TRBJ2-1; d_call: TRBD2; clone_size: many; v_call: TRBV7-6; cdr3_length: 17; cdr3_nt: TGTGCCAGCAGCTCAACTTTACTAGCGGGGGGTCTGAATGAGCAGTTCTTC; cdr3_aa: CASSSTLLAGGLNEQFF
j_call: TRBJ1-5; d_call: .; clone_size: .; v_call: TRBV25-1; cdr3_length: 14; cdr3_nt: TGTGCCAGCGGCCCGACAGGAAGTAATCAGCCCCAGCATTTT; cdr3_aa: CASGPTGSNQPQHF
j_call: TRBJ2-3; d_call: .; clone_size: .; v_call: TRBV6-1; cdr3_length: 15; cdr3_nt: TGTGCCAGCAGTGAAAACATGGGAGGTGGAGATACGCAGTATTTT; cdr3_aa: CASSENMGGGDTQYF
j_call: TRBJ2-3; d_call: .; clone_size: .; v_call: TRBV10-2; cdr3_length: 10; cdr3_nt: TGCGCCACAACAGGGGATACGCAGTATTTT; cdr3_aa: CATTGDTQYF
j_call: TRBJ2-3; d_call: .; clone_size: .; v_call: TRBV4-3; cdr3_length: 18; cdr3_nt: TGCGCCAGCAGCCAAGATACGATGGGGGGGCGAGCCCCAGATACGCAGTATTTT; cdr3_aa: CASSQDTMGGRAPDTQYF
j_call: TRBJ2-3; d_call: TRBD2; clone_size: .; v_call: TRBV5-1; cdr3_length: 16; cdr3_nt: TGCGCCAGCAGCTTGAATAGCGGGGGGGTCACAGATACGCAGTATTTT; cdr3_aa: CASSLNSGGVTDTQYF
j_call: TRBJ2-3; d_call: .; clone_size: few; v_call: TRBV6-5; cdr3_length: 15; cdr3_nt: TGTGCCAGCAGTTACTGGCGGGGCTACAAGGATACGCAGTATTTT; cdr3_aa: CASSYWRGYKDTQYF
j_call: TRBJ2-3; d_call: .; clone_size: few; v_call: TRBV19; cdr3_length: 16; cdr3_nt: TGTGCCAGTAGTATTGGGGAATACGCCCCCACAGATACGCAGTATTTT; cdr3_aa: CASSIGEYAPTDTQYF
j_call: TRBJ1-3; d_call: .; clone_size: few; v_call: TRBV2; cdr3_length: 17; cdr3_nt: TGTGCCAGCAGAAGGACGGTCCGACAGGCATCTGGAAACACCATATATTTT; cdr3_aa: CASRRTVRQASGNTIYF
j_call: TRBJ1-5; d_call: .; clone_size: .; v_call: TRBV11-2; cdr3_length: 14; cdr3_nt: TGTGCCAGCAGCTTCATGGGGCGAGGTCAGCCCCAGCATTTT; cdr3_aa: CASSFMGRGQPQHF
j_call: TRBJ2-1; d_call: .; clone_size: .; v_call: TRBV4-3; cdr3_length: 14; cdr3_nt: TGCGCCAGCAGCTACCGCTTTTCTGCAAATGAGCAGTTCTTC; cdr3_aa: CASSYRFSANEQFF
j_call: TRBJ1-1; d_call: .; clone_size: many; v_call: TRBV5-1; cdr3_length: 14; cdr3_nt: TGCGCCAGCAGCGGGGGACTATCAAACACTGAAGCTTTCTTT; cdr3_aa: CASSGGLSNTEAFF
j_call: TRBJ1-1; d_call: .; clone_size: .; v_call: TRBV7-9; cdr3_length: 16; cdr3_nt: TGTGCCAGCAGCTCACCCTTCCATGGTGCGAACACTGAAGCTTTCTTT; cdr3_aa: CASSSPFHGANTEAFF
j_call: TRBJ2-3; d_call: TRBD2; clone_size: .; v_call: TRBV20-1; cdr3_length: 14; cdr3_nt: TGCAGTGAGTCCGGGGGGGGACCCACAGATACGCAGTATTTT; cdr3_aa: CSESGGGPTDTQYF